The next 22 T cell receptor beta chains were all read from a single sample in a study of blood T cell repertoires in COVID-19 (dated by TCRdb to the early 2020s). Libraries were built with the immunoSEQ multiplex PCR assay. TCRdb mirrors the immuneACCESS table, restricted to in-frame sequences. Some clones are absent from its copies; in checked studies, under half trace to an unresolved V gene, and the reason for the others is unknown. The sample data list around 50,000 clones, and roughly 84% of these were observed just once. The ten most abundant clones make up less than 8% of the sample. Material for sequencing was peripheral blood. The receptors were sampled from a human donor in a cohort sampled during active COVID-19.

The chain carries TRBV24-1 and TRBJ2-1; TRBD2 agrees at 14 bases. CDR3 size: 19 residues. CDR1 and CDR2 (germline): KGHDR, SFDVKD. V trimming: 0 bases; J trimming: 3 bases; junction bases outside the gene matches: 6. CDR3 bases: TGTGCCACCAGTGATTTGCCGGGACTAGCGGGAGCGGGCTACAATGAGCAGTTCTTC. This encodes CATSDLPGLAGAGYNEQFF.

The V gene is TRBV27, the J gene TRBJ2-7, with 9 bases lining up with TRBD1. CDR1 is MNHEY and CDR2 is SMNVEV in the germline V gene (reference sequence). V was clipped by 4 bases and J by 4 bases; unmatched bases: 2. The CDR3 is 13 residues long. CDR3 bases: TGTGCCAGCAGTTCTGGGACAGGGTACGAGCAGTACTTC. The encoded protein is CASSSGTGYEQYF.

The genes are TRBV24-1 and TRBJ2-7, with TRBD2 matching over 7 bases. Germline values: CDR1 KGHDR, CDR2 SFDVKD. Trimming at V came to 5 bases and at J to 0 bases, leaving 6 bases not matched to a gene. The CDR3 extends over 15 amino acids. Here the CDR3 DNA reads TGTGCCACCAGTGCCGCGGGAGTGGGCTCCTACGAGCAGTACTTC. This encodes CATSAAGVGSYEQYF.

The rearrangement links TRBV15 to TRBJ1-5; possible D gene TRBD1, 5 bases. Germline CDR1 reads LNHNV; CDR2 reads YYDKDF (reference sequence). The CDR3 loop spans 12 amino acids. Trimming pared 11 bases from V and 9 bases from J, leaving 17 bases between. The CDR3 DNA follows: TGTGCCGCCGGGGGGGAAGTGCGGCCCCAGCATTTT. This sequence encodes CAAGGEVRPQHF.

The CDR3 DNA sequence: TGTGCCAGCAGCGGAAACAGGGATTCACCCCTCCACTTT. It yields the protein CASSGNRDSPLHF. The chain carries TRBV7-9 and TRBJ1-6; weak D call: TRBD1 (6 bases). The CDR3 totals 13 residues. Trimming left V 5 bases short and J 8 bases short, with 10 bases between. Germline lookup yields CDR1 SEHNR and CDR2 FQNEAQ (reference sequence). Variable domain in full (rest from reference TRBV7-9 and TRBJ1-6): DTGVSQNPRHKITKRGQNVTFRCDPISEHNRLYWYRQTLGQGPEFLTYFQNEAQLEKSRLLSDRFSAERPKGSFSTLEIQRTEQGDSAMYLCASSGNRDSPLHFGNGTRLTVT.

The rearrangement uses TRBV12-3 or TRBV12-4 and TRBJ1-1, with a weak D call TRBD1 (5 bases). The CDR3 runs 12 residues. Trimming pared 3 bases from V and 6 bases from J, leaving 8 bases between. The DNA for the CDR3 is TGTGCCAGCAGTTTCAGGGACTCTGAAGCTTTCTTT. It encodes CASSFRDSEAFF.

This clone was seen only once. This chain connects TRBV11-2 to TRBJ2-4, with D maybe TRBD1 (5 bases). The CDR3 is 14 residues long. Germline CDR1 reads SGHAT; CDR2 reads FQNNGV. V lost 3 bases, J lost 5 bases, and 11 bases lay in between. Here the CDR3 DNA reads TGTGCCAGCAGCTTTTCCAGGGAAGAAAACATTCAGTACTTC. Protein: CASSFSREENIQYF.

The chain couples TRBV21-1 to TRBJ1-4; the table gives TRBD1 as D, unverified against the DNA. TRBV21-1 is marked as a pseudogene. The CDR3 extends over 16 amino acids. Here the CDR3 reads CASSPPGQPTNEKLFF. Written as DNA, the CDR3 is TGTGCCAGCAGCCCGCCGGGACAGCCAACTAATGAAAAACTGTTTTTT.

This chain connects TRBV28 to TRBJ1-5; tentatively, D is TRBD1 (6 bases). The CDR3 loop spans 13 amino acids. Germline lookup yields CDR1 MDHEN and CDR2 SYDVKM. V lost 5 bases and J lost 7, with 12 bases in between. CDR3 sequence (DNA): TGTGCCAGCAGTCCACAGGGTCGGCAGCCCCAGCATTTT. This gives the protein CASSPQGRQPQHF.

The V call is TRBV19, the J call TRBJ2-2, with D possibly matching TRBD1 (5 bases). CDR1 LNHDA and CDR2 SQIVND come from the germline V gene (reference sequence). Trimming pared 6 bases from V and 4 bases from J, leaving 12 bases between. This CDR3 region has 14 residues. DNA for the CDR3: TGTGCCAGTAGGTCAGGGTTGGGCACCGGGGAGCTGTTTTTT. Its protein product is CASRSGLGTGELFF.

The sample holds a few counts of this clone. The genes are TRBV29-1 and TRBJ1-1, with a tentative D call TRBD1 (6 bases). Trimming pared 7 bases from V and 4 bases from J, leaving 22 bases between. Per germline, CDR1 SQVTM and CDR2 ANQGSEA. The CDR3 has 15 residues. The CDR3 sequence is CSGRVSTGQITEAFF. In nucleotides, the CDR3 is TGCAGCGGGAGAGTGTCAACTGGACAGATCACTGAAGCTTTCTTT.

The V call is TRBV7-9, the J call TRBJ2-3, with D maybe TRBD1 (6 bases). V lost 5 bases to trimming and J lost 2 bases, with 11 bases between them. From germline, CDR1 is SEHNR and CDR2 FQNEAQ (reference sequence). This CDR3 is built from 14 residues. CDR3 nucleotide sequence: TGTGCCAGCAGCCTTACAGGGTCCACAGATACGCAGTATTTT. It is translated as CASSLTGSTDTQYF.

This clone was recorded once. The rearrangement joins TRBV18 to TRBJ1-1, with 10 bases that match TRBD1. With 5 bases clipped from V and 6 bases from J, the junction kept 6 bases outside the gene matches. The CDR3 runs to 14 residues. Germline CDR1 and CDR2: KGHSH and LQKENI. This CDR3 is CASSFRQGAAEAFF. The CDR3 DNA reads as TGTGCCAGCTCATTCAGACAGGGGGCCGCTGAAGCTTTCTTT.

V gene TRBV5-1 combines with J gene TRBJ2-2; TRBD1 aligns across 7 bases. CDR3 size: 14 residues. Germline V CDR1 and CDR2: SGHRS, YFSETQ. Trimming cost V 0 bases and J 6 bases; bases outside gene matches: 2. CDR3: CASSLVQGAGELFF. For the CDR3, the DNA is TGCGCCAGCAGCTTGGTGCAGGGGGCCGGGGAGCTGTTTTTT.

V gene TRBV20-1 combines with J gene TRBJ1-1; perhaps TRBD1 as D (6 bases). Germline V gives CDR1 DFQATT, CDR2 SNEGSKA (reference sequence). The CDR3 runs to 11 residues. The V end was cut by 6 bases, the J end by 10 bases, with 15 bases between. CDR3 nucleotide sequence: TGCAGTGCCAACAGGGAGCTAGTAGCTTTCTTT. This codes for CSANRELVAFF.

The rearrangement joins TRBV7-9 to TRBJ1-2, with D possibly matching TRBD1 (6 bases). The germline V gene has CDR1 SEHNR and CDR2 FQNEAQ (reference sequence). The length of the CDR3 is 15 residues. The V end was cut by 3 bases, the J end by 8 bases, with 19 bases between. CDR3 in DNA: TGTGCCAGCAGCTTTGGACACTCAGGGGAAGACGGCTACACCTTC. Translated: CASSFGHSGEDGYTF.

The DNA of the CDR3 is TGCAGCGTTGGGGGGCAGGGGGCTGATGGCTACACCTTC. Translation gives CSVGGQGADGYTF. The V call is TRBV29-1, the J call TRBJ1-2, with 8 bases lining up with TRBD1. The CDR3 spans 13 residues. Losses at the gene ends were 4 bases for V and 6 bases for J; bases not matched to a gene: 7. Germline loops: CDR1 SQVTM, CDR2 ANQGSEA.

This clone appeared a few times. The V gene is TRBV5-6, the J gene TRBJ2-1; 9 positions match TRBD2. The CDR3 runs to 15 residues. Trimming at V came to 4 bases and at J to 1 base, leaving 3 bases not matched to a gene. Germline values: CDR1 SGHDT, CDR2 YYEEEE. In DNA form, the CDR3 reads TGTGCCAGCAGCCGGACTAGCGTATCCTACAATGAGCAGTTCTTC. Encoded protein: CASSRTSVSYNEQFF.

V usage is TRBV5-1 and J usage is TRBJ2-5, with 8 bases fitting TRBD1. Germline V lookup: CDR1 SGHRS, CDR2 YFSETQ. V shed 1 base, J shed 0 bases, and the junction held 5 bases outside the gene matches. The CDR3 has 16 residues. The DNA of the CDR3 is TGCGCCAGCAGCTTGATGACAGGGGCCGACCAAGAGACCCAGTACTTC. Translating it yields CASSLMTGADQETQYF.

The chain employs TRBV5-1 and TRBJ1-3; D perhaps matches TRBD1 (6 bases). Germline V gene data show CDR1 as SGHRS and CDR2 as YFSETQ. The CDR3 length is 15 residues. Trimming removed 4 bases from V and 1 base from J, with 12 bases in between. The CDR3 loop reads CASSQSQGSGNTIYF. Here the CDR3 DNA reads TGCGCCAGCAGCCAAAGCCAGGGGTCTGGAAACACCATATATTTT.

The chain carries TRBV6-5 and TRBJ2-1; a possible D gene is TRBD2 (5 bases). Trimming stripped 8 bases from V and 2 bases from J, with 7 bases between. The CDR3 has 12 residues. The V gene's germline CDR1 is MNHEY and CDR2 SVGAGI. The CDR3, as DNA: TGTGCCAGCTCCGGGGCCTACAATGAGCAGTTCTTC. Its translation: CASSGAYNEQFF.

The V gene is TRBV10-1, the J gene TRBJ2-7, with 12 bases that match TRBD2. Unmatched junction bases numbered 6, after V lost 3 bases and J lost 0 bases. Germline CDR1 and CDR2: WNHNN and SYGVQD (reference sequence). The CDR3 has 17 amino acids. This chain's CDR3 is CASSDRGLAGFSYEQYF. In nucleotides, the CDR3 is TGCGCCAGCAGTGACCGGGGACTAGCGGGTTTCTCCTACGAGCAGTACTTC.